The T cell receptor (beta chain) described here comes from a study of blood T cell repertoires in COVID-19. At the level of the study: Nucleic acid was either cDNA or gDNA, and it came from T cells, B-cell-depleted T cells, or PBMCs.

From germline, CDR1 is KGHDR and CDR2 SFDVKD. V lost 4 bases and J lost 1; bases outside the gene matches: 4. The CDR3 length is 15 residues. Original analysis: Reference gene primer amplification in the assay estimated nucleated cell counts. The assay was immunoSEQ multiplex PCR, and TCRdb's table has in-frame clones only and misses some. The D gene and trimming were derived from the DNA, and the V and J assignments and clone size from that table. Seen here are tens of thousands of clones, roughly 85% observed once, and the top ten hold 38%. Sequences were obtained from peripheral blood. This receptor was taken from a man older than 75 with acute or convalescent COVID-19. The gene calls are TRBV24-1 and TRBJ1-1; the match to TRBD1 covers 8 bases. CDR3 bases: TGTGCCACCAGTGAGTCGACAGGGGCGAACACTGAAGCTTTCTTT. Translation: CATSESTGANTEAFF.